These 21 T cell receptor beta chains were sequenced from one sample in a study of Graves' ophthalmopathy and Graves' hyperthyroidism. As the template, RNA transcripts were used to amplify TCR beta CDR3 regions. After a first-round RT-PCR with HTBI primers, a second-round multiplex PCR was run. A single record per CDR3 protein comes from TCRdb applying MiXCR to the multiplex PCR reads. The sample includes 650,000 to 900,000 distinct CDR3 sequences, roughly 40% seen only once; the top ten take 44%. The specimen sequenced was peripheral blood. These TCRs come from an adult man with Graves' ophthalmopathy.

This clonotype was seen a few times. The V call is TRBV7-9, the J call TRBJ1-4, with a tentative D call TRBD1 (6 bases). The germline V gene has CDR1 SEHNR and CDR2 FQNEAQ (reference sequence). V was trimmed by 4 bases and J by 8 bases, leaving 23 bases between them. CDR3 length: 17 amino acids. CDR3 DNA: TGTGCCAGCAGCTCCCCTCTTCTGACAGGAGGGAAGGAAAAACTGTTTTTT. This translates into CASSSPLLTGGKEKLFF.

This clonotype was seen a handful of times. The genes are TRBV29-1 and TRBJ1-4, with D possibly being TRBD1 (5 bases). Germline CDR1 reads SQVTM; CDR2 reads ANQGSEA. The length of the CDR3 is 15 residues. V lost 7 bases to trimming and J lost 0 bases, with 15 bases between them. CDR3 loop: CSAEGVEATNEKLFF. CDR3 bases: TGCAGCGCCGAAGGGGTTGAGGCAACTAATGAAAAACTGTTTTTT.

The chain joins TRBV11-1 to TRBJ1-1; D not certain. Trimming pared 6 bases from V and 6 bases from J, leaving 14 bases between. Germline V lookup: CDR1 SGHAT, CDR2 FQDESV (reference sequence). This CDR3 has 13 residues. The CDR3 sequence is CASSFVQSSEAFF. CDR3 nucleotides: TGTGCCAGCAGTTTTGTACAAAGTTCTGAAGCTTTCTTT.

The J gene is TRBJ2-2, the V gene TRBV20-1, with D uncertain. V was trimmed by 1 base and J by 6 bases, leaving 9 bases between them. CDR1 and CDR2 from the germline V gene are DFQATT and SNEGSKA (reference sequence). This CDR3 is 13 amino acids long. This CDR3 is CSARGGVSGELFF. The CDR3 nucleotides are TGCAGTGCTAGAGGTGGCGTTTCCGGGGAGCTGTTTTTT.

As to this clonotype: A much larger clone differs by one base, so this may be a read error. This CDR3 is CASSMIGTSPFHEQYF. CDR3 nucleotides: TGTGCTAGCAGCATGATCGGGACTAGCCCCTTCCACGAGCAGTACTTC. V and J are TRBV7-7 and TRBJ2-7; TRBD2 aligns across 9 bases. CDR1 and CDR2 (germline): SSHAT, FNYEAQ (reference sequence). CDR3 size: 16 residues.

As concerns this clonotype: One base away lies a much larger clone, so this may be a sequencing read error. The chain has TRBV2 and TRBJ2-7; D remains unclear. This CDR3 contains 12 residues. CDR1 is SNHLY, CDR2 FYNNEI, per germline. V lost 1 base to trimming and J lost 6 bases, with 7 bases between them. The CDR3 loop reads CASSEEWVEQYF. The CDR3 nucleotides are TGTGCCAGCAGTGAAGAGTGGGTCGAGCAGTACTTC.

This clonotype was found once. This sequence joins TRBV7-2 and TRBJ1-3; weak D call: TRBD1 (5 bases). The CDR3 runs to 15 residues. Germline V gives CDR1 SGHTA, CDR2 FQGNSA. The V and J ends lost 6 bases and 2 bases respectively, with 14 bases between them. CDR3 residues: CASRSRVMAGNTIYF. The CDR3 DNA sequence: TGTGCCAGCAGGAGCAGGGTGATGGCTGGAAACACCATATATTTT.

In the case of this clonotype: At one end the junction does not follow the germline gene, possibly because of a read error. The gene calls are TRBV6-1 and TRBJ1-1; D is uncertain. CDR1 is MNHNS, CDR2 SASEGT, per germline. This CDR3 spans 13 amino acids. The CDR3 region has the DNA TGTGTCAGCACTCGCGGCGGGAACACTGAAGCTTTCTTT. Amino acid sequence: CVSTRGGNTEAFF.

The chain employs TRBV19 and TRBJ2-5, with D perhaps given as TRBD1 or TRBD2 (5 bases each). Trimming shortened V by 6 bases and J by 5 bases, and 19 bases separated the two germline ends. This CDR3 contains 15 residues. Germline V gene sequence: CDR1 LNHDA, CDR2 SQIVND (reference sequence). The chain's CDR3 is CASRYDSGSPETQYF. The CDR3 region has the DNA TGTGCCAGTAGATACGATTCAGGGAGCCCGGAGACCCAGTACTTC.

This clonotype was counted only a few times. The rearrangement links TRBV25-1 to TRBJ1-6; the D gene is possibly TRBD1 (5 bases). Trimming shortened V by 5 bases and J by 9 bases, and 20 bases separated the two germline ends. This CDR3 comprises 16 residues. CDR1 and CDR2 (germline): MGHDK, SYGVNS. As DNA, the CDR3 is TGTGCCAGCAGTTGGGTTTCGGGGGGAGGCGGTTCACCCCTCCACTTT. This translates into CASSWVSGGGGSPLHF.

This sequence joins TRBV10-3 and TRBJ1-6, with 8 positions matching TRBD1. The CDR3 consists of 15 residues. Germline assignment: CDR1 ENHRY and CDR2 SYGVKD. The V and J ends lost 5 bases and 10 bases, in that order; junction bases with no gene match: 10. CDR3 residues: CAISTKGSGGSPLHF. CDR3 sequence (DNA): TGTGCCATCAGTACAAAGGGATCAGGGGGCTCACCCCTCCACTTT.

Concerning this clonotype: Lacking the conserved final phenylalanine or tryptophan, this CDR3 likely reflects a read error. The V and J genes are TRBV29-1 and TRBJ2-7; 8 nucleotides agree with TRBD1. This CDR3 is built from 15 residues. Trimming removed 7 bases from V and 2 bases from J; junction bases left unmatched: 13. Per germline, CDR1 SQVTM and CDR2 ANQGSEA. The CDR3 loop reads CSAGGGDRGTYEQYL. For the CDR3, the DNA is TGCAGCGCTGGAGGGGGCGACAGGGGAACCTACGAGCAGTACCTC.

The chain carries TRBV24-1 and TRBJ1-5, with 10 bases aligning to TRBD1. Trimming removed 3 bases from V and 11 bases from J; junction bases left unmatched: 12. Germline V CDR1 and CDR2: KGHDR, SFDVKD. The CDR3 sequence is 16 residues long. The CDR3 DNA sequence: TGTGCCACCAGTGATCCACACGGACAGGGGGGTGAGACCCAGCATTTT. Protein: CATSDPHGQGGETQHF.

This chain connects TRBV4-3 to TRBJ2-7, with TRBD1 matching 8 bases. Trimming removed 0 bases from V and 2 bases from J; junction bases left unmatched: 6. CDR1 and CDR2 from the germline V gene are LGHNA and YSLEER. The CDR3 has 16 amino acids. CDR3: CASSQDQGQATYEQYV. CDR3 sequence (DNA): TGCGCCAGCAGCCAAGATCAGGGACAGGCGACCTACGAGCAGTACGTC.

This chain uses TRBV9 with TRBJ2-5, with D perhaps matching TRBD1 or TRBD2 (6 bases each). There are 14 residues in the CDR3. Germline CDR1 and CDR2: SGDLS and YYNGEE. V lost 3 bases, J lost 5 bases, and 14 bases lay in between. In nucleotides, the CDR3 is TGTGCCAGCAGCGGGGGGGCGGTAAAGGAGACCCAGTACTTC. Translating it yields CASSGGAVKETQYF.

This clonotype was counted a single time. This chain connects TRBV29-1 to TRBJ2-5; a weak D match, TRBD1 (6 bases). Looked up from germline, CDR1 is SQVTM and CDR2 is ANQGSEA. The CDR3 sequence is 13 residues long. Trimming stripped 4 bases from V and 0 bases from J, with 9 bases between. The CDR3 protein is CSVGTGNQETQYF. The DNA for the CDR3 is TGCAGCGTTGGCACAGGGAACCAAGAGACCCAGTACTTC.

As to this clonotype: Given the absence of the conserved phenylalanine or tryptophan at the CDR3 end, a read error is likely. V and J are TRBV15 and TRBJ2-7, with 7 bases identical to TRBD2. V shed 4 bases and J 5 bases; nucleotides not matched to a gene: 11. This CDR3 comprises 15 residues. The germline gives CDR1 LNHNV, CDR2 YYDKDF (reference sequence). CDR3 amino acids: CATSIDRGVMNEQYY. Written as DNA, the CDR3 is TGTGCCACCAGCATAGATCGGGGGGTAATGAACGAGCAGTACTAC.

The CDR3 DNA reads TGTGCCAGCAGTTCCCAACGGGTCGGGGGGGAGACCCAGTACTTC. As protein: CASSSQRVGGETQYF. J is TRBJ2-5 and V is TRBV2; 7 nucleotides line up with TRBD2. The CDR3 is made up of 15 amino acids. Germline values: CDR1 SNHLY, CDR2 FYNNEI. Trimming at V came to 5 bases and at J to 5 bases, leaving 11 bases not matched to a gene.

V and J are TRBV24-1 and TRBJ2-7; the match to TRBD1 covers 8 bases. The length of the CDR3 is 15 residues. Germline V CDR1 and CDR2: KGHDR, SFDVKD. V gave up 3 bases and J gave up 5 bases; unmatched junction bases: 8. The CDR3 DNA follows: TGTGCCACCAGTGATCAGTCCAGGGGGCCGGACGAGCAGTACTTC. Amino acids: CATSDQSRGPDEQYF.

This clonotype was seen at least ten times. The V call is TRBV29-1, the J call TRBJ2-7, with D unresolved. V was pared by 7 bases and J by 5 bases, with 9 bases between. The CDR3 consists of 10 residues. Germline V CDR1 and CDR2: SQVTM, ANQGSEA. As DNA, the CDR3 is TGCAGCGCTTCAAGCCACGAGCAGTACTTC. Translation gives CSASSHEQYF.

The CDR3 spells CSVEEELWGISNQPQHF. CDR3 DNA: TGCAGCGTTGAAGAAGAGCTCTGGGGGATTAGCAATCAGCCCCAGCATTTT. V gene TRBV29-1 combines with J gene TRBJ1-5, with D possibly TRBD1 on 5 matching bases. CDR1 SQVTM and CDR2 ANQGSEA come from the germline V gene. V was cut by 0 bases and J by 0 bases, with 15 bases left in between. This CDR3 region has 17 residues.